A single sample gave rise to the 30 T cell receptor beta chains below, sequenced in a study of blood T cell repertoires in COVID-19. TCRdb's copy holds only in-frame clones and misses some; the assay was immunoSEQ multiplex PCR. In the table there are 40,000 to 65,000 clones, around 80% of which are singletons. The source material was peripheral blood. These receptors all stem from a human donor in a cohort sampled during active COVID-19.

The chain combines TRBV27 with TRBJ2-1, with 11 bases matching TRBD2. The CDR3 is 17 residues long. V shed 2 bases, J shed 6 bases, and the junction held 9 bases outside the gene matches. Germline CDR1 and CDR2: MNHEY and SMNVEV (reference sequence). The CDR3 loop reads CASSLKGLAEGGNEQFF. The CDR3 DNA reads TGTGCCAGCAGTTTAAAGGGACTAGCGGAGGGGGGCAATGAGCAGTTCTTC.

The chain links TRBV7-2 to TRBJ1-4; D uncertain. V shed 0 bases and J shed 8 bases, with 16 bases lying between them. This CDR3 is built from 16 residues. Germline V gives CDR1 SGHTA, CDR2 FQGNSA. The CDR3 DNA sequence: TGTGCCAGCAGCTTAGCAAGTGCCGCCTTGAGGGAAAAACTGTTTTTT. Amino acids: CASSLASAALREKLFF.

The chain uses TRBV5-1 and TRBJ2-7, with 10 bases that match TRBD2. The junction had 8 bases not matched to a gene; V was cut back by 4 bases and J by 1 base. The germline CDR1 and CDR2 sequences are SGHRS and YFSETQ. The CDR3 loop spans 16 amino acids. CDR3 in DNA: TGCGCCAGCAGCCCCCTCACTAGCGGGATTTCCTACGAGCAGTACTTC. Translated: CASSPLTSGISYEQYF.

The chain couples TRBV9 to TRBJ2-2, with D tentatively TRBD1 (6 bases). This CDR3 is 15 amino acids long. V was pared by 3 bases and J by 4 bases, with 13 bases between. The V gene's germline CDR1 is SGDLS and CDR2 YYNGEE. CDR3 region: CASSAKTGITGELFF. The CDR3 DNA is TGTGCCAGCAGCGCTAAAACAGGGATCACCGGGGAGCTGTTTTTT.

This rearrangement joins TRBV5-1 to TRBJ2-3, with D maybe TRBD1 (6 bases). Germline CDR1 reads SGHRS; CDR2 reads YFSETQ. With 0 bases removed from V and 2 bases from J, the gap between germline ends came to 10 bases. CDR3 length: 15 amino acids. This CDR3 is CASSLEGHVTDTQYF. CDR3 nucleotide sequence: TGCGCCAGCAGCTTGGAGGGACACGTCACAGATACGCAGTATTTT.

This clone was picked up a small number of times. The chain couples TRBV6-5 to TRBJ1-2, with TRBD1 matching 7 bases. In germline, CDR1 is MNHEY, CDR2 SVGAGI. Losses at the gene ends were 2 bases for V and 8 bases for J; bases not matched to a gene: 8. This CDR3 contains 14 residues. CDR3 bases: TGTGCCAGCAGTTACCAGGGGGAACCTATGGGCTACACCTTC. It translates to CASSYQGEPMGYTF.

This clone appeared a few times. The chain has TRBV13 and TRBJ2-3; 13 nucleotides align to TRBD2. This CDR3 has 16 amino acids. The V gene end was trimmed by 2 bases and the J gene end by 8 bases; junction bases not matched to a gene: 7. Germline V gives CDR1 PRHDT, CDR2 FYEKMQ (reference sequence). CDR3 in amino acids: CASSLRTSGGLLTQYF. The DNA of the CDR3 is TGTGCCAGCAGCTTACGGACTAGCGGGGGACTCCTTACGCAGTATTTT.

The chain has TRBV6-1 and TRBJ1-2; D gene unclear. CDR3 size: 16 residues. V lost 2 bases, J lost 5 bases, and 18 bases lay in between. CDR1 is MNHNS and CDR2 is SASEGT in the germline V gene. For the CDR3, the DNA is TGTGCCAGCAGTGAAAATAACCTCTCACAGAGATATGGCTACACCTTC. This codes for CASSENNLSQRYGYTF.

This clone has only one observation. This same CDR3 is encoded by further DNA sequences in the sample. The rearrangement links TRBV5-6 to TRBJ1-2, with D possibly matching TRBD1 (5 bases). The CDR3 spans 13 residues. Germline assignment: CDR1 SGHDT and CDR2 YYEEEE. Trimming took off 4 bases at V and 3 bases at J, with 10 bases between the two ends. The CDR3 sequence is CASSPDIYYGYTF. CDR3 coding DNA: TGTGCCAGCAGCCCGGACATTTACTATGGCTACACCTTC. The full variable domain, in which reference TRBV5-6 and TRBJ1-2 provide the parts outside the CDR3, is DAGVTQSPTHLIKTRGQQVTLRCSPKSGHDTVSWYQQALGQGPQFIFQYYEEEERQRGNFPDRFSGHQFPNYSSELNVNALLLGDSALYLCASSPDIYYGYTFGSGTRLTVV.

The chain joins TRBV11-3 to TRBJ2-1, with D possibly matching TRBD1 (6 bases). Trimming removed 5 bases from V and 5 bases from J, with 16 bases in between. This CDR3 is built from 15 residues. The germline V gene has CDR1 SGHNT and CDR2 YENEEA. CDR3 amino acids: CASSRAGETNNEQFF. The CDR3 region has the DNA TGTGCCAGCAGCCGGGCAGGGGAGACAAACAATGAGCAGTTCTTC.

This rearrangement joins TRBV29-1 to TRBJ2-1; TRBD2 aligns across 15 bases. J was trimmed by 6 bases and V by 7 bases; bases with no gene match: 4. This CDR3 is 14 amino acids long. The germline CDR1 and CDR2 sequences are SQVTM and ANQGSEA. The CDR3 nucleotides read TGCAGCGCTGGACTAGCGGGAGGGCCCAATGAGCAGTTCTTC. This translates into CSAGLAGGPNEQFF.

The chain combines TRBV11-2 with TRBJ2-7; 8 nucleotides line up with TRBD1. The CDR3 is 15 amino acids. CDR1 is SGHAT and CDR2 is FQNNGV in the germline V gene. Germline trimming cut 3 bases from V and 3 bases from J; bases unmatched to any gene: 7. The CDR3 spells CASSFYRGKGYEQYF. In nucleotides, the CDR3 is TGTGCCAGCAGCTTTTACAGGGGGAAGGGCTACGAGCAGTACTTC.

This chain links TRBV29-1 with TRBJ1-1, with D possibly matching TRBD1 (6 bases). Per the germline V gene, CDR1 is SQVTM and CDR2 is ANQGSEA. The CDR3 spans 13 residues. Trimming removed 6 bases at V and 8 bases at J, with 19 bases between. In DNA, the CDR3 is TGCAGCGTGCAAAAAGGGGGGGGGAAAGAAGCTTTCTTT. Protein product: CSVQKGGGKEAFF.

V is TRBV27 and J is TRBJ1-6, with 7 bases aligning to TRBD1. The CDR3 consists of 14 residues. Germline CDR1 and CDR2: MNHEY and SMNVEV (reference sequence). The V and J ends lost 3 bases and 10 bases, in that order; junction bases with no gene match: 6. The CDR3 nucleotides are TGTGCCAGCAGTTTGACAGGGCCAGGGTCACCCCTCCACTTT. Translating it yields CASSLTGPGSPLHF.

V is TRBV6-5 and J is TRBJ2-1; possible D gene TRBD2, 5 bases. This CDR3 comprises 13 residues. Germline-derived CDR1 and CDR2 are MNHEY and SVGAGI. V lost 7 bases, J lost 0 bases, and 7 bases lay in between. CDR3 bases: TGTGCCAGCAACCTAGCCTCCTACAATGAGCAGTTCTTC. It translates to CASNLASYNEQFF.

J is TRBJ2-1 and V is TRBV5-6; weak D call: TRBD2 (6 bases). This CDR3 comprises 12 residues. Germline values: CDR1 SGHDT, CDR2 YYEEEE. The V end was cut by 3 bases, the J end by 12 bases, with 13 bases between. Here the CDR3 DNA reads TGTGCCAGCAGCTCCGGGACTCCCGGGCAGTTCTTC. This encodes CASSSGTPGQFF.

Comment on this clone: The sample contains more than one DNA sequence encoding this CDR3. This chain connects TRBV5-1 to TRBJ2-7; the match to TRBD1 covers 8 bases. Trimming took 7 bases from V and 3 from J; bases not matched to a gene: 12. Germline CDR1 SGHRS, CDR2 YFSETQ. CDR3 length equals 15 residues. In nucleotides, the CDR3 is TGCGCCAGCGACACCGGGACAGGATATGTCTACGAGCAGTACTTC. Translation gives CASDTGTGYVYEQYF.

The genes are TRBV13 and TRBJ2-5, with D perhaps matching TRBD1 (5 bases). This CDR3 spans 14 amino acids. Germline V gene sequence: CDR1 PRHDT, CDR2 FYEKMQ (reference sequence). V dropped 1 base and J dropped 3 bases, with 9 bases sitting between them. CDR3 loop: CASSLEQDKETQYF. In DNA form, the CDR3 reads TGTGCCAGCAGCTTAGAACAGGACAAAGAGACCCAGTACTTC.

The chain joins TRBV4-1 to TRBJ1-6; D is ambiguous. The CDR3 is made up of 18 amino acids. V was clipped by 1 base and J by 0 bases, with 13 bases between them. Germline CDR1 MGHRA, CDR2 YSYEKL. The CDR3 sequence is CASSQGAGGSSYNSPLHF. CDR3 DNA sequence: TGCGCCAGCAGCCAAGGGGCGGGAGGGAGCTCCTATAATTCACCCCTCCACTTT.

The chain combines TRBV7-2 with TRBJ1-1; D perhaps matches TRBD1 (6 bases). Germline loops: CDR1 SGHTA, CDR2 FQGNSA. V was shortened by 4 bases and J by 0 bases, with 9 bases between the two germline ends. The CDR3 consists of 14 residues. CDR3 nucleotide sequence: TGTGCCAGCAGCTCGACAGGCTTGAACACTGAAGCTTTCTTT. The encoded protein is CASSSTGLNTEAFF.

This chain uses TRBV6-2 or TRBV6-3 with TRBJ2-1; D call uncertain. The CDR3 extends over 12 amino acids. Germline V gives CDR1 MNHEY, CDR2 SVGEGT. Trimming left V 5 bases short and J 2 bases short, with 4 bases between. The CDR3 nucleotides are TGTGCCAGCAGTCCCACCTACAATGAGCAGTTCTTC. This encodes CASSPTYNEQFF.

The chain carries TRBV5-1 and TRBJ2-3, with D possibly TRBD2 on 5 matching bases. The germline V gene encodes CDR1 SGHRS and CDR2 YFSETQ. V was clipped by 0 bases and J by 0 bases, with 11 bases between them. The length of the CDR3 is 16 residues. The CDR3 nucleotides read TGCGCCAGCAGCTTGGTGGGGAGAACTAGCACAGATACGCAGTATTTT. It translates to CASSLVGRTSTDTQYF.

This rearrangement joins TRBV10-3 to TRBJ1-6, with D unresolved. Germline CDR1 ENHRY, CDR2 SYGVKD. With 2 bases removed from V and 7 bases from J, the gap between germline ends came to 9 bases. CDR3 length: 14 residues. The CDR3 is CAISEVRENSPLHF. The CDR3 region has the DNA TGTGCCATCAGTGAGGTACGGGAGAATTCACCCCTCCACTTT.

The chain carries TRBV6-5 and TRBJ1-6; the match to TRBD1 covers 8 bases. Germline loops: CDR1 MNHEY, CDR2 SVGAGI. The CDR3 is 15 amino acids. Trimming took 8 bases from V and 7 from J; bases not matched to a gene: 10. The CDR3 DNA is TGTGCCAGCTCTAAGGGACAGGCATTAAATTCACCCCTCCACTTT. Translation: CASSKGQALNSPLHF.

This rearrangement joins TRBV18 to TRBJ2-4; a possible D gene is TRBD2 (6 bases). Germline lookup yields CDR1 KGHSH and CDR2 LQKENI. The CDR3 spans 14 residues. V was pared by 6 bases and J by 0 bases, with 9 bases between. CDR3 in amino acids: CASSAGLAKNIQYF. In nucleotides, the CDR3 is TGTGCCAGCTCGGCGGGGCTAGCCAAAAACATTCAGTACTTC.

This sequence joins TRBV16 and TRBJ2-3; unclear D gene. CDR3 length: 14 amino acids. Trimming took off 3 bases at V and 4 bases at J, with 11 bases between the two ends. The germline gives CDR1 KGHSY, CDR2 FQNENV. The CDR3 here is CASSQNRGPDTQYF. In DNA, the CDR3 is TGTGCCAGCAGCCAGAATAGAGGTCCAGATACGCAGTATTTT. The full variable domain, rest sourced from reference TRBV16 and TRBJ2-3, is GEEVAQTPKHLVRGEGQKAKLYCAPIKGHSYVFWYQQVLKNEFKFLISFQNENVFDETGMPKERFSAKCLPNSPCSLEIQATKLEDSAVYFCASSQNRGPDTQYFGPGTRLTVL.

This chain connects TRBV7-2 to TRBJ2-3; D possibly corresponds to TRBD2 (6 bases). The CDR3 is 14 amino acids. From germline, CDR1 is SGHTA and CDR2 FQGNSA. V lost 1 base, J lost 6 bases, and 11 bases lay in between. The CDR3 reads CASSLERGSDTQYF. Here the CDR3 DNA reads TGTGCCAGCAGCTTAGAACGGGGGTCCGATACGCAGTATTTT. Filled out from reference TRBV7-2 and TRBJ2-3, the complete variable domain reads GAGVSQSPSNKVTEKGKDVELRCDPISGHTALYWYRQSLGQGLEFLIYFQGNSAPDKSGLPSDRFSAERTGGSVSTLTIQRTQQEDSAVYLCASSLERGSDTQYFGPGTRLTVL.

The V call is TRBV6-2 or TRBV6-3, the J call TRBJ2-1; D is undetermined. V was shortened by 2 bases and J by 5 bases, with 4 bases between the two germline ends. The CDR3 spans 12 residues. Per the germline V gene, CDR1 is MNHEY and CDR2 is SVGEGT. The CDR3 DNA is TGTGCCAGCAGTTACGAGGACAATGAGCAGTTCTTC. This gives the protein CASSYEDNEQFF.

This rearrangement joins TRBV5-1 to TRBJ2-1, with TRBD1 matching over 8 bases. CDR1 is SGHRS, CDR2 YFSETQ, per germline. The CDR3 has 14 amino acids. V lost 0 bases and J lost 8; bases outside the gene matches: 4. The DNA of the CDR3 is TGCGCCAGCAGCTTGGGGACAGGGTCGGATGAGCAGTTCTTC. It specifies CASSLGTGSDEQFF.

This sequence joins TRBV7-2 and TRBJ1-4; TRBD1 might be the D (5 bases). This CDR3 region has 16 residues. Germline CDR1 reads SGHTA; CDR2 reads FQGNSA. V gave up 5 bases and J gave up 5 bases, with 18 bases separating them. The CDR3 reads CASSRLAGVGNEKLFF. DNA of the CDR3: TGTGCCAGCAGCCGCCTTGCGGGGGTGGGGAATGAAAAACTGTTTTTT. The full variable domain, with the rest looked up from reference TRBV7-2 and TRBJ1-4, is GAGVSQSPSNKVTEKGKDVELRCDPISGHTALYWYRQSLGQGLEFLIYFQGNSAPDKSGLPSDRFSAERTGGSVSTLTIQRTQQEDSAVYLCASSRLAGVGNEKLFFGSGTQLSVL.